Below, 32 T cell receptor beta chains from the same sample are listed, as sequenced in a study of regulatory T cells in long-lasting Graves disease. Time point denoted: persistent/refractory GD, antithyroid drugs over 5 years with positive TRAb. TCR sequences were obtained from RNA taken from PBMCs. iRepertoire HTBI primers and Arm-PCR of CDR3 regions built TCR beta libraries. Each CDR3 protein gets one entry after TCRdb re-called the multiplex PCR reads with MiXCR. Of about 300,000 distinct CDR3 sequences listed, 22% are singletons. The sequenced sample was peripheral blood mononuclear cells (PBMCs), obtained when the disease was refractory, from a patient treated with antithyroid drugs. These receptors were obtained from a female donor with Graves disease.

This clonotype was found a few times. V gene TRBV4-1 combines with J gene TRBJ2-5, with TRBD2 matching 7 bases. V lost 0 bases and J lost 1; bases outside the gene matches: 8. This CDR3 has 17 amino acids. The germline gives CDR1 MGHRA, CDR2 YSYEKL. CDR3 region: CASSQDTLAAFQETQYF. CDR3 DNA: TGCGCCAGCAGCCAAGATACGCTAGCGGCCTTCCAAGAGACCCAGTACTTC.

This clonotype was detected ten times or more. The chain employs TRBV28 and TRBJ2-4; maybe TRBD1 (6 bases). V lost 6 bases and J lost 3, with 12 bases in between. Per the germline V gene, CDR1 is MDHEN and CDR2 is SYDVKM. This CDR3 region has 14 residues. CDR3 in amino acids: CASRLPDSKNIQYF. The CDR3 nucleotides are TGTGCCAGCAGGCTCCCGGACAGCAAAAACATTCAGTACTTC.

This clonotype has a handful of counts. The chain carries TRBV7-2 and TRBJ1-3; D remains ambiguous. Germline values: CDR1 SGHTA, CDR2 FQGNSA. The CDR3 extends over 14 amino acids. V lost 0 bases, J lost 4 bases, and 7 bases lay in between. The CDR3 loop reads CASSLAGPGNTIYF. For the CDR3, the DNA is TGTGCCAGCAGCTTAGCAGGGCCAGGAAACACCATATATTTT.

This clonotype was detected a few times. The chain uses TRBV4-3 and TRBJ1-1; 8 bases fit TRBD1. This CDR3 comprises 15 residues. The V segment lost 0 bases and the J segment 4 bases; nucleotides outside the gene matches: 4. The germline V gene has CDR1 LGHNA and CDR2 YSLEER. Here the CDR3 reads CASSQDWQGATEAFF. The DNA of the CDR3 is TGCGCCAGCAGCCAAGATTGGCAGGGGGCCACTGAAGCTTTCTTT.

This clonotype came up many times. The V call is TRBV18, the J call TRBJ2-5, with D perhaps TRBD1 or TRBD2 (5 bases each). Per the germline V gene, CDR1 is KGHSH and CDR2 is LQKENI. This CDR3 has 16 amino acids. V was shortened by 0 bases and J by 3 bases, with 14 bases between the two germline ends. The CDR3 DNA reads as TGTGCCAGCTCACCACCTGTAGGGACGGGCAAAGAGACCCAGTACTTC. It codes for CASSPPVGTGKETQYF.

This clonotype appeared many times. The rearrangement uses TRBV28 and TRBJ1-1, with D possibly TRBD1 on 6 matching bases. CDR1 and CDR2 from the germline V gene are MDHEN and SYDVKM. The CDR3 spans 14 residues. Trimming cost V 4 bases and J 2 bases, with 11 bases left between them. CDR3 region: CASSYGGLNTEAFF. In DNA form, the CDR3 reads TGTGCCAGCAGTTACGGGGGGCTTAACACTGAAGCTTTCTTT.

This clonotype was seen at least ten times. One end of the junction fails to match germline, which may point to a read error. CDR3 protein: CASSSGADYEQYF. The CDR3 DNA reads as TGCGCCAGCAGCTCGGGGGCGGACTACGAGCAGTACTTC. This chain joins TRBV27 and TRBJ2-7; the D call may be TRBD1 or TRBD2 (6 bases each). Germline V CDR1 and CDR2: MNHEY, SMNVEV (reference sequence). The CDR3 is made up of 13 amino acids.

This clonotype occurred a few times. V and J are TRBV4-2 and TRBJ1-1; D unclear. The CDR3 runs 16 residues. Deletions cut 0 bases from V and 1 base from J, with 12 bases between. Germline CDR1 reads LGHNA; CDR2 reads YNFKEQ. This CDR3 reads CASSQDGPGGNTEAFF. In DNA form, the CDR3 reads TGTGCCAGCAGCCAAGATGGGCCCGGCGGGAACACTGAAGCTTTCTTT.

This clonotype has at least ten counts. The chain joins TRBV10-2 to TRBJ2-2; the match to TRBD1 covers 7 bases. Germline loops: CDR1 WSHSY, CDR2 SAAADI. The CDR3 extends over 14 amino acids. J was trimmed by 4 bases and V by 7 bases; bases with no gene match: 6. The CDR3 is CASNRQGRTGELFF. CDR3 nucleotide sequence: TGCGCCAGCAATCGACAGGGTCGCACCGGGGAGCTGTTTTTT.

For this clonotype: This may stem from a read error, because a much larger clone lies one nucleotide away. V and J are TRBV7-2 and TRBJ2-7; D is perhaps TRBD1 or TRBD2 (6 bases each). Germline lookup yields CDR1 SGHTA and CDR2 FQGNSA. Trimming took 5 bases from V and 3 from J, leaving 11 bases between them. There are 13 residues in the CDR3. CDR3 DNA sequence: TGTGCCAGCAGCCGGGGGCAGTTCTACGAGCAGTACTTC. Protein product: CASSRGQFYEQYF.

This clonotype was counted at least ten times. The CDR3 DNA is TGCGCCAGCAGCCAAGATTGGGTAGGGGGCGGTCAGCCCCAGCATTTT. This gives the protein CASSQDWVGGGQPQHF. The J gene is TRBJ1-5, the V gene TRBV4-3; TRBD1 aligns across 7 bases. The CDR3 length is 16 residues. Germline values: CDR1 LGHNA, CDR2 YSLEER. J lost 6 bases, V lost 0 bases, and 8 bases had no gene match.

This sequence joins TRBV7-9 and TRBJ2-2, with 7 bases that match TRBD2. Germline assignment: CDR1 SEHNR and CDR2 FQNEAQ (reference sequence). With V trimmed by 2 bases and J by 0 bases, 3 bases remained unmatched. The CDR3 is 16 amino acids. CDR3 nucleotide sequence: TGTGCCAGCAGCTTAATCCTAGCGGCGAACACCGGGGAGCTGTTTTTT. Amino acid sequence: CASSLILAANTGELFF.

The chain combines TRBV6-1 with TRBJ2-1, with 16 bases matching TRBD2. The CDR3 covers 15 residues. Germline V gene data show CDR1 as MNHNS and CDR2 as SASEGT. The V segment lost 6 bases and the J segment 8 bases; nucleotides outside the gene matches: 4. In nucleotides, the CDR3 is TGTGCCAGCAGGGCGGGACTAGCGGGAGGGTATGAGCAGTTCTTC. Encoded protein: CASRAGLAGGYEQFF.

In its sample, this clonotype was seen many times. The chain joins TRBV28 to TRBJ1-2; D is ambiguous. The CDR3 sequence is 11 residues long. V was shortened by 5 bases and J by 4 bases, with 5 bases between the two germline ends. Germline-derived CDR1 and CDR2 are MDHEN and SYDVKM. CDR3 amino acids: CASSRFYGYTF. CDR3 DNA: TGTGCCAGCAGTCGGTTCTATGGCTACACCTTC.

This clonotype has only a few counts. J is TRBJ2-1 and V is TRBV12-3 or TRBV12-4, with TRBD1 as a possible D gene (5 bases). Trimming left V 5 bases short and J 5 bases short, with 13 bases between. The CDR3 is made up of 14 amino acids. The CDR3 DNA reads TGTGCCAGCAGTAGAAGGGGTGGAAACAATGAGCAGTTCTTC. The encoded protein is CASSRRGGNNEQFF.

This clonotype was counted at least ten times. CDR3 nucleotides: TGTGCCAGCAGTTACCTCGCCGGGGGACAGCCCCAGCATTTT. Its protein product is CASSYLAGGQPQHF. The chain uses TRBV28 and TRBJ1-5, with a tentative D call TRBD1 (5 bases). The CDR3 consists of 14 residues. Trimming removed 4 bases from V and 7 bases from J, with 14 bases in between. Germline CDR1 and CDR2: MDHEN and SYDVKM.

In this sample, this clonotype turned up once. The chain couples TRBV19 to TRBJ2-3; the match to TRBD2 covers 9 bases. V dropped 4 bases and J dropped 6; count of bases not matched to a gene: 5. This CDR3 has 14 amino acids. The germline CDR1 and CDR2 sequences are LNHDA and SQIVND (reference sequence). The CDR3 here is CASSTIAGADTQYF. In DNA form, the CDR3 reads TGTGCCAGTAGTACGATAGCGGGAGCGGATACGCAGTATTTT.

This clonotype showed up many times. CDR3 sequence: CATSDTSGSGNEQFF. CDR3 nucleotides: TGTGCCACCAGTGATACTAGCGGGAGCGGTAATGAGCAGTTCTTC. This chain joins TRBV24-1 and TRBJ2-1; 11 nucleotides line up with TRBD2. The germline CDR1 and CDR2 sequences are KGHDR and SFDVKD. This CDR3 contains 15 residues. The junction had 4 bases not matched to a gene; V was cut back by 3 bases and J by 7 bases.

This chain connects TRBV30 to TRBJ1-2; D remains unclear. The CDR3 is 14 amino acids. V shed 3 bases and J shed 0 bases, with 11 bases lying between them. Per germline, CDR1 GTSNPN and CDR2 SVGIG (reference sequence). The CDR3: CAWRGRLSNYGYTF. DNA for the CDR3: TGTGCCTGGAGAGGGAGACTTTCTAACTATGGCTACACCTTC.

There are many counts of this clonotype. J is TRBJ1-6 and V is TRBV28, with D tentatively TRBD1 (5 bases). CDR3 size: 16 residues. Trimming left V 5 bases short and J 9 bases short, with 20 bases between. Germline lookup yields CDR1 MDHEN and CDR2 SYDVKM. CDR3 amino acids: CASSRGVSGYRSPLHF. In DNA, the CDR3 is TGTGCCAGCAGTCGGGGTGTTTCAGGGTACCGTTCACCCCTCCACTTT. The full variable domain, in which reference TRBV28 and TRBJ1-6 provide the parts outside the CDR3, is DVKVTQSSRYLVKRTGEKVFLECVQDMDHENMFWYRQDPGLGLRLIYFSYDVKMKEKGDIPEGYSVSREKKERFSLILESASTNQTSMYLCASSRGVSGYRSPLHFGNGTRLTVT.

In this sample, this clonotype turned up a few times. The chain links TRBV10-3 to TRBJ2-2, with 7 bases fitting TRBD1. The CDR3 runs 14 residues. The junction had 4 bases not matched to a gene; V was cut back by 7 bases and J by 2 bases. CDR1 ENHRY and CDR2 SYGVKD come from the germline V gene. For the CDR3, the DNA is TGTGCCATCAAAGGACAGGCAAACACCGGGGAGCTGTTTTTT. This codes for CAIKGQANTGELFF.

This clonotype has just a few counts. The chain's CDR3 is CASSSYSGGADTGELFF. CDR3 nucleotide sequence: TGTGCCAGCAGCTCCTACTCAGGGGGCGCGGACACCGGGGAGCTGTTTTTT. V and J are TRBV7-2 and TRBJ2-2; TRBD1 matches 8 bases. Germline V gene sequence: CDR1 SGHTA, CDR2 FQGNSA. Germline trimming cut 4 bases from V and 3 bases from J; bases unmatched to any gene: 10. The CDR3 contains 17 residues.

The chain has TRBV7-9 and TRBJ2-3; D remains unclear. Trimming stripped 4 bases from V and 2 bases from J, with 10 bases between. Germline CDR1 SEHNR, CDR2 FQNEAQ (reference sequence). CDR3 length: 14 residues. The CDR3 bases are TGTGCCAGCAGCTCCCGGAGTCTCACAGATACGCAGTATTTT. Protein: CASSSRSLTDTQYF.

This clonotype occurred a few times. The chain combines TRBV7-9 with TRBJ2-4; D unresolved. V dropped 5 bases and J dropped 0 bases, with 17 bases sitting between them. Germline values: CDR1 SEHNR, CDR2 FQNEAQ (reference sequence). This CDR3 contains 17 residues. CDR3 amino acids: CASSPTLSMSAKNIQYF. In DNA form, the CDR3 reads TGTGCCAGCAGCCCCACTCTTAGCATGTCAGCCAAAAACATTCAGTACTTC. Based on the CDR3 plus reference TRBV7-9 and TRBJ2-4, the full variable domain is DTGVSQNPRHKITKRGQNVTFRCDPISEHNRLYWYRQTLGQGPEFLTYFQNEAQLEKSRLLSDRFSAERPKGSFSTLEIQRTEQGDSAMYLCASSPTLSMSAKNIQYFGAGTRLSVL.

Note on this clonotype: One end of the junction varies from germline; a read error may be responsible. This rearrangement joins TRBV9 to TRBJ2-2; D could derive from TRBD1 or TRBD2 (5 bases each). Germline CDR1 reads SGDLS; CDR2 reads YYNGEE. This CDR3 comprises 16 residues. The CDR3 sequence is CASSPRTGTNTGEPFF. The CDR3 nucleotides are TGTGCCAGCAGCCCACGGACCGGGACGAACACCGGGGAGCCGTTTTTT.

This chain uses TRBV20-1 with TRBJ2-7; the D is unclear. With 1 base removed from V and 1 base from J, the gap between germline ends came to 8 bases. CDR1 is DFQATT and CDR2 is SNEGSKA in the germline V gene (reference sequence). The CDR3 totals 13 residues. For the CDR3, the DNA is TGCAGTGCTAGAGCAATACAGTCCTACGAGCAGTACTTC. Translating gives CSARAIQSYEQYF.

This chain links TRBV20-1 with TRBJ2-4; the match to TRBD1 covers 7 bases. This CDR3 is built from 15 residues. CDR1 is DFQATT and CDR2 is SNEGSKA in the germline V gene (reference sequence). The DNA for the CDR3 is TGCCCTCTAAGGGGGCAGGATCTAGCCAAAAACATTCAGTACTTC. Translation gives CPLRGQDLAKNIQYF.

This clonotype was counted between two and nine times. The chain links TRBV7-2 to TRBJ1-1; tentatively, D is TRBD1 (5 bases). This CDR3 spans 18 amino acids. Germline CDR1 and CDR2: SGHTA and FQGNSA. V was clipped by 2 bases and J by 0 bases, with 19 bases between them. In nucleotides, the CDR3 is TGTGCCAGCAGCTTACAAACGGGGGAGGGTGCAATGAACACTGAAGCTTTCTTT. It translates to CASSLQTGEGAMNTEAFF. Variable domain in full (rest from reference TRBV7-2 and TRBJ1-1): GAGVSQSPSNKVTEKGKDVELRCDPISGHTALYWYRQSLGQGLEFLIYFQGNSAPDKSGLPSDRFSAERTGGSVSTLTIQRTQQEDSAVYLCASSLQTGEGAMNTEAFFGQGTRLTVV.

This clonotype was seen many times. The gene calls are TRBV6-1 and TRBJ1-1; no definite D call. CDR3 length: 13 amino acids. Germline V gene sequence: CDR1 MNHNS, CDR2 SASEGT. V was pared by 4 bases and J by 6 bases, with 12 bases between. CDR3 residues: CASSGFGSAEAFF. The CDR3 coding sequence is TGTGCCAGCAGTGGATTCGGCAGTGCTGAAGCTTTCTTT.

The table lists this clonotype with many counts. The V gene is TRBV7-2, the J gene TRBJ2-2, with TRBD2 matching 7 bases. With V trimmed by 2 bases and J by 5 bases, 8 bases remained unmatched. The V gene's germline CDR1 is SGHTA and CDR2 FQGNSA. The CDR3 sequence is 16 residues long. CDR3 residues: CASSLRSREGTGELFF. DNA of the CDR3: TGTGCCAGCAGCTTAAGGTCGAGGGAGGGAACCGGGGAGCTGTTTTTT.

The chain employs TRBV29-1 and TRBJ1-1, with a possible D match to TRBD1 (5 bases). The CDR3 loop spans 13 amino acids. Trimming removed 4 bases from V and 9 bases from J, with 18 bases in between. Germline CDR1 and CDR2: SQVTM and ANQGSEA. CDR3 sequence: CSVGGPTTGQAFF. The DNA of the CDR3 is TGCAGCGTTGGAGGGCCGACGACGGGGCAAGCTTTCTTT.

This clonotype occurred many times. In nucleotides, the CDR3 is TGTGCCAGCAGTTACTCAAGGCAGGGCAACGAGCAGTACTTC. Translating it yields CASSYSRQGNEQYF. The chain combines TRBV6-5 with TRBJ2-7, with a possible D match to TRBD1 (5 bases). Germline V gene sequence: CDR1 MNHEY, CDR2 SVGAGI. Trimming took off 0 bases at V and 5 bases at J, with 11 bases between the two ends. The CDR3 consists of 14 residues.